Given below is one T cell receptor (beta chain) in context. This sample was included in a study of blood T cell repertoires in COVID-19. This table comes from immunoSEQ multiplex PCR, and its TCRdb copy is limited to in-frame clones, with some not included. The sample has some 75,000 clones; less than 90% are singletons. The Seattle site enrolled patients during active infection and followed them longitudinally. The V gene's germline CDR1 is LGHNA and CDR2 YSLEER. This CDR3 comprises 16 residues. V was trimmed by 0 bases and J by 6 bases, leaving 18 bases between them. The material sequenced was peripheral blood. This rearrangement joins TRBV4-3 to TRBJ2-7; D possibly corresponds to TRBD2 (7 bases). The TCR was taken from a man aged 50 to 60 with COVID-19, enrolled during active disease. The CDR3 nucleotides read TGCGCCAGCAGCCAAGATAGGGGGGGGCTGGGGCTCGAGCAGTACTTC. Translating gives CASSQDRGGLGLEQYF.